This T cell receptor beta chain was recorded in a study of T cell changes during pregnancy in multiple sclerosis. Losses at the gene ends were 4 bases for V and 9 bases for J; bases not matched to a gene: 9. Per germline, CDR1 MDHEN and CDR2 SYDVKM. This CDR3 has 15 amino acids. Clones were read by immunoSEQ multiplex PCR, and TCRdb kept only the in-frame ones, dropping some. The table records approximately 100,000 clones, approximately 90% of them present only once. Sequenced material: peripheral blood, taken after pregnancy. The chain employs TRBV28 and TRBJ2-1; 10 bases align to TRBD2. The receptor comes from a female donor in good health, enrolled as a control in a pregnancy study. In DNA form, the CDR3 reads TGTGCCAGCAGTTCGTCTAGCGGGAGAGGAGGTGAGCAGTTCTTC. Protein product: CASSSSSGRGGEQFF. The complete variable domain, with remaining parts taken from reference TRBV28 and TRBJ2-1, reads DVKVTQSSRYLVKRTGEKVFLECVQDMDHENMFWYRQDPGLGLRLIYFSYDVKMKEKGDIPEGYSVSREKKERFSLILESASTNQTSMYLCASSSSSGRGGEQFFGPGTRLTVL.